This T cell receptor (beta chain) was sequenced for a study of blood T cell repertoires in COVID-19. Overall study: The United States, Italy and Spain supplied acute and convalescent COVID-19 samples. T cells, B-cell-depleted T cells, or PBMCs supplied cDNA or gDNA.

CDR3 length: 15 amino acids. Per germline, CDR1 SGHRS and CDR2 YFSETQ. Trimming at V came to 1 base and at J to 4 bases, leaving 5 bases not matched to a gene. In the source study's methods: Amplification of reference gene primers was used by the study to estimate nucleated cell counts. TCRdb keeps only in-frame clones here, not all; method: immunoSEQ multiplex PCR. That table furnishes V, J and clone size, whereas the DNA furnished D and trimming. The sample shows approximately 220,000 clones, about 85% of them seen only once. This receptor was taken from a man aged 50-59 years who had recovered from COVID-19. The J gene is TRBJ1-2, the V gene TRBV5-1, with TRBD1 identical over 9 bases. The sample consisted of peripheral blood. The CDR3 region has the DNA TGCGCCAGCAGCTTGATGGGGACAGGGACCTATGGCTACACCTTC. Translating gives CASSLMGTGTYGYTF.